This TCR beta chain was recovered during a study of T-cell reconstitution after alpha-beta-depleted transplantation in children. Study-wide findings and caveats: For some patients, TCRbeta diversity was high at day 60 because of recipient T cells and thymic progenitors that survived. By about two months after transplant, alpha-beta T cells reportedly arose from several hundred graft clones that had expanded. Newly generated T cells supplied most T-cell counts and diversity one year post-transplant.

Deletions cut 1 base from V and 1 base from J, with 10 bases between. The CDR3 extends over 14 amino acids. From germline, CDR1 is DFQATT and CDR2 SNEGSKA (reference sequence). Library preparation (for TCRbeta) was performed with unique molecular identifiers. TCRdb itself ran the PCR reads through MiXCR, one entry per CDR3 protein. The table records hundreds of thousands of distinct CDR3 sequences, under 15% of them present only once. Turning to this clonotype: Antigen specificity is unknown.

The sample was PBMCs, mostly from graft donor cells, taken 360 days after TCRalphabeta/CD19-depleted stem cell transplant. The chain carries TRBV20-1 and TRBJ2-5; tentative D call: TRBD1 (7 bases). This TCR came from a male patient between 10 and 17 years old who had a stem cell transplant for acute myeloid leukemia, so the T cells may come from the graft donor. CDR3 amino acids: CSARGRGLQETQYF. In nucleotides, the CDR3 is TGCAGTGCTAGAGGGAGGGGGCTCCAAGAGACCCAGTACTTC.